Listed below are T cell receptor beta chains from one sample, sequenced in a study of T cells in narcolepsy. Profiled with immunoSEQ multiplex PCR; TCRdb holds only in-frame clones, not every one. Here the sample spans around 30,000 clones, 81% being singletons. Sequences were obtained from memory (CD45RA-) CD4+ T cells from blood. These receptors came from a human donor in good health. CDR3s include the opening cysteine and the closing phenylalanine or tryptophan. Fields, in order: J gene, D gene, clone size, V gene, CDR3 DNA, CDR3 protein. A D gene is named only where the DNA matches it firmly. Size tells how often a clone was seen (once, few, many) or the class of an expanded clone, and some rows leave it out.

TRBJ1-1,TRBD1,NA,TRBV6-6,TGTGCCAGCATTTCGGACAGGGAAGCTTTCTTT,CASISDREAFF
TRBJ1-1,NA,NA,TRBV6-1,TGTGCCAGCAGTTATAGTTTCTCCACTGAAGCTTTCTTT,CASSYSFSTEAFF
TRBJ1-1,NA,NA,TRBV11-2,TGTGCCAGCAGCTTATCTACGGGCACTGAAGCTTTCTTT,CASSLSTGTEAFF
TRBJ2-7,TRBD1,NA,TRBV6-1,TGTGCCAGCAGTTGGCCCGGGACAGGGAGTGTCGAGCAGTACTTC,CASSWPGTGSVEQYF
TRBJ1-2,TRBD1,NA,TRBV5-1,TGCGCCAGCAGCTCCCGGGACAGCAATGCTAACTATGGCTACACCTTC,CASSSRDSNANYGYTF
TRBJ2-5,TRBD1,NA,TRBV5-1,TGCGCCAGCACCTCCGCCGGCCAGGGGGCCTTAGAGACCCAGTACTTC,CASTSAGQGALETQYF
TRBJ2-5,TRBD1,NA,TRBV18,TGTGCCAGCTCACCGACTACAGGGGCCCAGTACTTC,CASSPTTGAQYF
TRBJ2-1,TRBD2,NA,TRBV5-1,TGCGCCAGCAGCTTGGAACTTAGCGGGAGGGCCGGAGATGAGCAGTTCTTC,CASSLELSGRAGDEQFF
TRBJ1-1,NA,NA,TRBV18,TGTGCCAGCTCTCCGAGGGAGGAGAAAGCTTTCTTT,CASSPREEKAFF
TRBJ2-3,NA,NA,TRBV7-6,TGTGCCAGCAGCTCCTCCCCGCAGGGGGGCGATACGCAGTATTTT,CASSSSPQGGDTQYF
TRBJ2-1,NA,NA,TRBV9,TGTGCCAGCAGCGTAGAGGCGGTAGGGACCACGCAGTTCTTC,CASSVEAVGTTQFF
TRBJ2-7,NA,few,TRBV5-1,TGCGCCAGCAGCTTGGAGGGTGGGACTCCCCCCTACGAGCAGTACTTC,CASSLEGGTPPYEQYF
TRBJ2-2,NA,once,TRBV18,TGTGCCAGCTCACCACGCGAGAACACCGGGGAGCTGTTTTTT,CASSPRENTGELFF
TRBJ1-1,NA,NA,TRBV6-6,TGTGCCAGCAGTTACTCGACGGGAATGAACACTGAAGCTTTCTTT,CASSYSTGMNTEAFF